The T cell receptor beta chain described here comes from a study of T cells after posttransplantation cyclophosphamide. TCRdb's copy holds only in-frame clones and misses some; the assay was immunoSEQ multiplex PCR. Captured here are about 38,000 clones, none seen once; the top ten comprise roughly 2.5%. Broader study findings: TRB clonality was highly associated with recipient CMV seropositivity and reactivation. Later blood repertoires were often dominated by clones from the donor CD8+ memory compartment. TRB overlap between skin or GI tissue T cells and blood was limited.

This clone was detected many times. Its specificity is not known. This related bone marrow graft donor gave peripheral blood on the day of marrow donation. The sequence was collected from a man aged 50 or older in good health, CMV-negative, and a related stem cell transplant donor. Sequenced sample: PBMCs.

The CDR3 reads CASRATGTGRYEQYF. The DNA of the CDR3 is TGTGCCAGCAGGGCCACCGGGACAGGGAGATACGAGCAGTACTTC. The V call is TRBV2, the J call TRBJ2-7; 9 bases fit TRBD1. Germline assignment: CDR1 SNHLY and CDR2 FYNNEI. Trimming cost V 6 bases and J 4 bases; bases outside gene matches: 10. The CDR3 spans 15 residues.